The next 16 T cell receptor beta chains were all read from a single sample in a study of persistence of HIV-infected CD4 T cells (dated by TCRdb to 2020 to 2022). TCRbeta repertoires were sequenced from genomic DNA with the immunoSEQ hsTCRB assay version 4 in survey mode. TCRdb's version of the immuneACCESS table is confined to in-frame rearrangements and falls short of the full clone set. An unresolved V gene accounts for under half of the shortfall where checked; the remainder is of unknown origin. Within this sample are just under 20,000 clones, with around three quarters of them counted one time only. In total, the top ten clones hold roughly 7.1% of the sample. What these receptors recognize is not known. This sample's treatment or condition label indicates: suppressive antiretroviral therapy. Lysates of CMV-infected fibroblasts at 10 ug/mL were used to stimulate the cells. CD4+ T cells that responded were sorted based on upregulation of both CD40 ligand and CD69.

The sample here was CD4+ T cells sorted from PBMCs after 18-hour stimulation, taken from a patient who received antiretroviral therapy. Explained via the paper, the cell subset or site label denotes: CD40L+CD69+ CD4 T cells responding to CMV lysate. The receptors derive from an adult man with HIV who was CMV-seropositive.

There are a few counts of this clone. The chain carries TRBV6-6 and TRBJ1-2; a possible D gene is TRBD1 (6 bases). Germline-derived CDR1 and CDR2 are MNHNY and SVGAGI (reference sequence). Between the trimmed V and J ends, which lost 2 bases and 8 bases, there was a span of 12 bases. This CDR3 comprises 13 residues. CDR3 coding DNA: TGTGCCAGCAGTTACAAGTCAGGGGAAGGCTACACCTTC. It specifies CASSYKSGEGYTF.

This clone was seen a single time. The chain joins TRBV2 to TRBJ1-6; no clear D. The CDR3 length is 13 residues. Trimming removed 9 bases at V and 8 bases at J, with 14 bases between. The germline V gene has CDR1 SNHLY and CDR2 FYNNEI. The CDR3 DNA reads TGTGCCAGGACTGTTGATAGGGATTCACCCCTCCACTTT. Residues: CARTVDRDSPLHF.

This clone was observed once. The CDR3 spells CASSPGQGATNEKLFF. CDR3 coding DNA: TGCGCCAGCAGCCCCGGACAGGGGGCAACTAATGAAAAACTGTTTTTT. The chain is built from TRBV4-1 and TRBJ1-4; 10 bases agree with TRBD1. The CDR3 extends over 16 amino acids. Germline V gene lookup returns CDR1 MGHRA and CDR2 YSYEKL. The V and J ends lost 4 bases and 0 bases, in that order; junction bases with no gene match: 2.

The V gene is TRBV4-1, the J gene TRBJ2-6, with a tentative D call TRBD2 (6 bases). Germline loops: CDR1 MGHRA, CDR2 YSYEKL. The V and J ends lost 1 base and 1 base respectively, with 26 bases between them. The CDR3 sequence is 22 residues long. CDR3 sequence: CASSQGEGGGRGLLSGANVLTF. CDR3 DNA sequence: TGCGCCAGCAGCCAAGGAGAGGGCGGAGGGCGGGGTCTCTTGTCTGGGGCCAACGTCCTGACTTTC.

This clone was seen a few times. The same CDR3 arises from other DNA sequences in this sample as well. This rearrangement joins TRBV18 to TRBJ1-2; 11 bases are a match to TRBD1. CDR3 length: 14 amino acids. Germline V gene sequence: CDR1 KGHSH, CDR2 LQKENI. The J segment lost 6 bases and the V segment lost 3 bases, leaving 3 bases of the junction unmatched. The CDR3 reads CASSPGTGGDGYTF. In nucleotides, the CDR3 is TGTGCCAGCTCACCCGGGACAGGGGGAGATGGCTACACCTTC.

This chain joins TRBV2 and TRBJ1-6; D is unclear. The CDR3 contains 15 residues. Germline V CDR1 and CDR2: SNHLY, FYNNEI. Trimming took off 3 bases at V and 10 bases at J, with 16 bases between the two ends. The CDR3 sequence: CASSDQEGARSPLHF. CDR3 DNA sequence: TGTGCCAGCAGTGATCAGGAGGGAGCAAGATCACCCCTCCACTTT.

This chain links TRBV6-1 with TRBJ2-7; D is undetermined. V lost 1 base and J 5 bases, leaving 21 bases between the germline ends. From germline, CDR1 is MNHNS and CDR2 SASEGT. The CDR3 has 17 amino acids. CDR3 in amino acids: CASSEVGSSGVRDEQYF. CDR3 coding DNA: TGTGCCAGCAGTGAAGTGGGGTCGAGTGGGGTTAGGGACGAGCAGTACTTC.

This sequence joins TRBV19 and TRBJ2-7, with 11 bases matching TRBD2. The junction had 10 bases not matched to a gene; V was cut back by 5 bases and J by 7 bases. Germline V lookup: CDR1 LNHDA, CDR2 SQIVND (reference sequence). CDR3 length: 15 amino acids. CDR3 bases: TGTGCCAGTAGTCCGAGTAGCGGGGGGGCCTGGGAGCAGTACTTC. This encodes CASSPSSGGAWEQYF.

The rearrangement joins TRBV11-3 to TRBJ2-6; 8 bases line up with TRBD2. The CDR3 has 15 residues. The germline CDR1 and CDR2 sequences are SGHNT and YENEEA. V shed 5 bases, J shed 2 bases, and the junction held 2 bases outside the gene matches. The CDR3 DNA reads as TGTGCCAGCAGCCCGGGGGGGCCTGGGGCCAACGTCCTGACTTTC. This encodes CASSPGGPGANVLTF.

The CDR3 protein is CASRPGPSTNEKLFF. In nucleotides, the CDR3 is TGTGCCAGTAGACCGGGGCCGTCAACTAATGAAAAACTGTTTTTT. The genes are TRBV19 and TRBJ1-4; perhaps TRBD1 as D (5 bases). The CDR3 totals 15 residues. Trimming removed 6 bases from V and 0 bases from J, with 11 bases in between. Per the germline V gene, CDR1 is LNHDA and CDR2 is SQIVND (reference sequence). Looking up the rest from reference TRBV19 and TRBJ1-4 gives the full variable domain: DGGITQSPKYLFRKEGQNVTLSCEQNLNHDAMYWYRQDPGQGLRLIYYSQIVNDFQKGDIAEGYSVSREKKESFPLTVTSAQKNPTAFYLCASRPGPSTNEKLFFGSGTQLSVL.

The V call is TRBV5-1, the J call TRBJ2-3, with D possibly being TRBD2 (6 bases). Germline V gene data show CDR1 as SGHRS and CDR2 as YFSETQ. V lost 0 bases, J lost 5 bases, and 10 bases lay in between. The CDR3 spans 14 residues. CDR3 protein: CASSLGGVEDTQYF. DNA for the CDR3: TGCGCCAGCAGCTTGGGCGGGGTTGAAGATACGCAGTATTTT. The full variable domain, completed using reference TRBV5-1 and TRBJ2-3, is KAGVTQTPRYLIKTRGQQVTLSCSPISGHRSVSWYQQTPGQGLQFLFEYFSETQRNKGNFPGRFSGRQFSNSRSEMNVSTLELGDSALYLCASSLGGVEDTQYFGPGTRLTVL.

This chain connects TRBV5-4 to TRBJ2-2; 11 bases align to TRBD2. Germline V gives CDR1 SGHNT, CDR2 YYREEE (reference sequence). CDR3 length equals 17 residues. With 4 bases clipped from V and 1 base from J, the junction kept 6 bases outside the gene matches. CDR3 amino acids: CASSPPGLAGNTGELFF. Written as DNA, the CDR3 is TGTGCCAGCAGCCCACCTGGACTAGCGGGGAACACCGGGGAGCTGTTTTTT. The full variable domain, with the rest looked up from reference TRBV5-4 and TRBJ2-2, is ETGVTQSPTHLIKTRGQQVTLRCSSQSGHNTVSWYQQALGQGPQFIFQYYREEENGRGNFPPRFSGLQFPNYSSELNVNALELDDSALYLCASSPPGLAGNTGELFFGEGSRLTVL.

The rearrangement uses TRBV24-1 and TRBJ1-2; D is undetermined. Germline V CDR1 and CDR2: KGHDR, SFDVKD. V dropped 5 bases and J dropped 0 bases, with 9 bases sitting between them. This CDR3 is built from 14 residues. CDR3 in amino acids: CATSAPPANYGYTF. The CDR3 bases are TGTGCCACCAGTGCCCCCCCGGCTAACTATGGCTACACCTTC.

This rearrangement joins TRBV15 to TRBJ2-1, with 7 nucleotides matching TRBD2. The CDR3 contains 17 residues. Germline values: CDR1 LNHNV, CDR2 YYDKDF (reference sequence). Trimming removed 3 bases from V and 0 bases from J; junction bases left unmatched: 8. CDR3 bases: TGTGCCACCAGCAGGCCAGCGGGATTTCACTCCTACAATGAGCAGTTCTTC. It codes for CATSRPAGFHSYNEQFF.

The chain joins TRBV5-1 to TRBJ2-3; no clear D gene. Trimming removed 1 base at V and 3 bases at J, with 6 bases between. The CDR3 sequence is 13 residues long. From germline, CDR1 is SGHRS and CDR2 YFSETQ. CDR3 loop: CASSLLMTDTQYF. CDR3 coding DNA: TGCGCCAGCAGCTTGCTTATGACAGATACGCAGTATTTT.

This clone was found once. The chain uses TRBV5-1 and TRBJ1-4; D gene unclear. The CDR3 is 14 residues long. The V end lost 4 bases, the J end lost 3 bases, and 10 bases lay between the germline ends. Germline CDR1 and CDR2: SGHRS and YFSETQ. The CDR3 nucleotides read TGCGCCAGCAGCGGCTCAGGAGCTAATGAAAAACTGTTTTTT. Its protein is CASSGSGANEKLFF.